The entry below describes one T cell receptor (beta chain). This record belongs to a study of T cell changes during pregnancy in multiple sclerosis. Clones were sequenced by immunoSEQ multiplex PCR, and TCRdb holds only the in-frame ones, with some missing. The sample carries 60,000 to 70,000 clones, roughly 91% recorded once. This specimen was peripheral blood, taken after pregnancy. This receptor was obtained from a female donor in good health, enrolled as a control in a pregnancy study.

The CDR3 protein is CSVEDNRVGYNEQFF. The CDR3 DNA reads TGCAGCGTTGAAGATAACAGGGTCGGCTACAATGAGCAGTTCTTC. This sequence joins TRBV29-1 and TRBJ2-1, with D perhaps TRBD1 (6 bases). V was trimmed by 0 bases and J by 3 bases, leaving 12 bases between them. Germline V gene data show CDR1 as SQVTM and CDR2 as ANQGSEA. The CDR3 spans 15 residues.